This TCR beta chain was sequenced in a study of cytomegalovirus exposure and HLA in healthy donors. The wider study: Early on, a data release was issued that held 85 million to 95 million unique TCRs from HLA-typed donors. Study-level results: Across all donors, roughly uniform sequencing depth was an assumption of the presence/absence analyses.

With respect to this clone: Antigen specificity is unknown.

With V trimmed by 3 bases and J by 7 bases, 5 bases remained unmatched. This CDR3 comprises 15 residues. Germline values: CDR1 MRHNA, CDR2 SNTAGT. The PCR used 60 Vbeta and 13 Jbeta primers. Data came from immunoSEQ multiplex PCR; TCRdb stores just in-frame clones and leaves some out. This repertoire shows approximately 88,000 clones, 60% to 85% found once; its top ten account for approximately 5.3%. Input material: PBMCs. The rearrangement links TRBV6-4 to TRBJ2-1, with TRBD2 identical over 11 bases. This TCR was sampled from a young man in good health and CMV-seropositive. The CDR3 reads CASSELAGVTNEQFF. Here the CDR3 DNA reads TGTGCCAGCAGTGAACTAGCGGGGGTAACAAATGAGCAGTTCTTC.